Reported below is one T cell receptor beta chain. The antigen is unknown. The donors were part of the 120-subject validation cohort, which stood apart from the roughly 670-subject first cohort. Trimming removed 3 bases at V and 4 bases at J, with 9 bases between. The CDR3 is 13 amino acids. Germline CDR1 MNHEY, CDR2 SMNVEV (reference sequence). The data were taken from a study of cytomegalovirus exposure and HLA in healthy donors. Study as a whole: The roughly 130 validation repertoires used the same platform as the 550 to 700 first-cohort repertoires (as reported by a later analysis). Study outcomes and limitations: Many donors carried some public TCRs, although rarity characterized most TCR sequences. Associated with cytomegalovirus, according to the listing, were around 160 TCR beta chains.

The repertoire was sequenced with immunoSEQ multiplex PCR; TCRdb's copy has only in-frame clones and lacks some. The sample lists 250,000 to 350,000 clones, approximately 91% occurring once. The sequence was obtained from a man under 40 in good health and CMV-seronegative. This chain uses TRBV27 with TRBJ1-1; tentatively, D is TRBD1 (5 bases). The sequencing input was PBMCs. The CDR3 sequence is CASSFARVTEAFF. As DNA, the CDR3 is TGTGCCAGCAGTTTTGCCAGGGTCACTGAAGCTTTCTTT.